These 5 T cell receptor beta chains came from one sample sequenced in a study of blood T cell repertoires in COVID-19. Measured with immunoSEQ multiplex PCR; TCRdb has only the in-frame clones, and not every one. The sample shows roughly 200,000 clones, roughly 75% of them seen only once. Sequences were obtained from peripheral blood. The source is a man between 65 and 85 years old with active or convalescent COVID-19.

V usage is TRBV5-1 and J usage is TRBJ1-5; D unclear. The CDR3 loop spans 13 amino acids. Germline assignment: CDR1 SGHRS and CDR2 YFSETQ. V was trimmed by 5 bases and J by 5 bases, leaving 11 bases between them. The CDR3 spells CASSPHGDQPQHF. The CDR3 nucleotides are TGCGCCAGCAGTCCTCACGGGGATCAGCCCCAGCATTTT.

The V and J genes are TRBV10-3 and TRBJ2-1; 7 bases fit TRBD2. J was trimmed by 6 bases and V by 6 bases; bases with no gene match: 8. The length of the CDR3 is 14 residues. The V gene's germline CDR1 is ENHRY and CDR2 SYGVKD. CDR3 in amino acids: CAIRRTRDPNEQFF. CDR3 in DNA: TGTGCCATCAGGAGGACTAGGGATCCCAATGAGCAGTTCTTC.

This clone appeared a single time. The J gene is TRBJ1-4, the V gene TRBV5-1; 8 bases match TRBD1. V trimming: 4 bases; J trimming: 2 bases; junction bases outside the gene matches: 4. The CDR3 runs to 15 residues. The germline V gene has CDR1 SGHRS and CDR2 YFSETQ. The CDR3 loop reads CASSVNRGTNEKLFF. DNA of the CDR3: TGCGCCAGCAGCGTGAACAGGGGGACTAATGAAAAACTGTTTTTT.

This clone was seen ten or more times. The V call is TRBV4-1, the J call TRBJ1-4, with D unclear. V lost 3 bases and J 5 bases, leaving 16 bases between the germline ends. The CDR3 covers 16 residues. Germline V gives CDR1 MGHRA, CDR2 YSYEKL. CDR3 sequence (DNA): TGCGCCAGCAGCCACCAGCGCGGAGTAGTAAATGAAAAACTGTTTTTT. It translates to CASSHQRGVVNEKLFF.

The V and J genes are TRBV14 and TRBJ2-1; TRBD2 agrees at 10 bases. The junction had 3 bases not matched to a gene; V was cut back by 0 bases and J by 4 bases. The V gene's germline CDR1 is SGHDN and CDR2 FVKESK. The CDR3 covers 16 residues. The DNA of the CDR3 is TGTGCCAGCAGCCAAGACGGACTAGCGGTTTACAATGAGCAGTTCTTC. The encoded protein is CASSQDGLAVYNEQFF.